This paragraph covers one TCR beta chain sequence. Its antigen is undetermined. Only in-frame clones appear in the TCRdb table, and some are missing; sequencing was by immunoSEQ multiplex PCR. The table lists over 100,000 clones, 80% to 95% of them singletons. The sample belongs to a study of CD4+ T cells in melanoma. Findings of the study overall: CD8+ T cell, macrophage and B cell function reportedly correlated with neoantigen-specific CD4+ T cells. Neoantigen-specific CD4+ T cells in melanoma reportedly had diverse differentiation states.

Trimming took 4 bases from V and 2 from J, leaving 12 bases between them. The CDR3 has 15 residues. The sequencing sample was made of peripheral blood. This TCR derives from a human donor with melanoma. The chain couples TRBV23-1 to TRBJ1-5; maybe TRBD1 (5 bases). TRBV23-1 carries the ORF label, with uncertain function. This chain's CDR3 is CASSRQRSGNQPQHF. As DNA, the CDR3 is TGCGCCAGCAGTCGACAGCGCTCGGGCAATCAGCCCCAGCATTTT.